These 29 T cell receptor beta chains came from one sample sequenced in a study of CD8+ T cells in alopecia areata. Extraction of RNA preceded its reverse transcription into cDNA, which served as the sequencing template. Measured with immunoSEQ multiplex PCR; TCRdb has only the in-frame clones, and not every one. Of roughly 100,000 clones listed, roughly 50% are singletons. The sample comprised CD4+ T cells sorted from blood. Receptors were obtained from a human donor in good health.

This clone was counted a few times. This chain links TRBV7-9 with TRBJ1-5, with D unclear. The CDR3 spans 13 residues. Trimming left V 5 bases short and J 4 bases short, with 9 bases between. Looked up from germline, CDR1 is SEHNR and CDR2 is FQNEAQ (reference sequence). The CDR3 DNA follows: TGTGCCAGCAGCGGCGGAGGGAATCAGCCCCAGCATTTT. It specifies CASSGGGNQPQHF. The full variable domain, with the rest looked up from reference TRBV7-9 and TRBJ1-5, is DTGVSQNPRHKITKRGQNVTFRCDPISEHNRLYWYRQTLGQGPEFLTYFQNEAQLEKSRLLSDRFSAERPKGSFSTLEIQRTEQGDSAMYLCASSGGGNQPQHFGDGTRLSIL.

This clone was seen a few times. The chain has TRBV30 and TRBJ2-5; 8 positions agree with TRBD2. The junction had 6 bases not matched to a gene; V was cut back by 4 bases and J by 5 bases. The CDR3 totals 13 residues. The germline gives CDR1 GTSNPN, CDR2 SVGIG (reference sequence). Here the CDR3 reads CAWIPPGGETQYF. As DNA, the CDR3 is TGTGCCTGGATCCCCCCGGGGGGGGAGACCCAGTACTTC.

This rearrangement joins TRBV23-1 to TRBJ2-5; D tentatively reads TRBD1 or TRBD2 (5 bases each). TRBV23-1 is an ORF, and what it does is uncertain. This CDR3 contains 16 residues. V was clipped by 0 bases and J by 5 bases, with 16 bases between them. The chain's CDR3 is CASSQSLTGGRETQYF. DNA of the CDR3: TGCGCCAGCAGTCAATCCCTTACAGGAGGCCGGGAGACCCAGTACTTC.

The CDR3, as DNA: TGCAGCGTTGGCGCTAGCTTAGGTCCAGATACGCAGTATTTT. It yields the protein CSVGASLGPDTQYF. The chain is built from TRBV29-1 and TRBJ2-3; possibly TRBD2 for D (5 bases). This CDR3 spans 14 amino acids. Germline CDR1 is SQVTM and CDR2 is ANQGSEA. V lost 4 bases, J lost 4 bases, and 15 bases lay in between.

This clone was counted between two and nine times. This chain joins TRBV29-1 and TRBJ2-6, with D perhaps TRBD2 (6 bases). Trimming cost V 6 bases and J 1 base, with 10 bases left between them. This CDR3 region has 14 residues. Germline V gives CDR1 SQVTM, CDR2 ANQGSEA. The CDR3 nucleotides read TGCAGCGTACTGGCGGGGTCTGGGGCCAACGTCCTGACTTTC. This encodes CSVLAGSGANVLTF.

On this clone itself: The missing conserved phenylalanine or tryptophan at the end of this CDR3 makes a read error likely. It is unclear where the CDR3 begins or ends on the DNA, so no DNA is shown, and the CDR3 is as TCRdb lists it. The CDR3 region is CASSQDRQ. The chain carries TRBV4-1 and TRBJ2-4. In germline, CDR1 is MGHRA, CDR2 YSYEKL. Counting both end residues, the CDR3 totals 8 amino acids.

This chain links TRBV29-1 with TRBJ1-1; D remains ambiguous. From germline, CDR1 is SQVTM and CDR2 ANQGSEA. This CDR3 has 11 amino acids. V was trimmed by 7 bases and J by 0 bases, leaving 6 bases between them. This chain's CDR3 is CSAGMNTEAFF. CDR3 bases: TGCAGCGCCGGAATGAACACTGAAGCTTTCTTT.

The rearrangement links TRBV7-2 to TRBJ1-1, with 7 nucleotides matching TRBD1. Unmatched junction bases numbered 10, after V lost 5 bases and J lost 1 base. Germline CDR1 SGHTA, CDR2 FQGNSA. The CDR3 is 16 amino acids. In DNA form, the CDR3 reads TGTGCCAGCAGCCTTTACCCGGGACAGTGGAACACTGAAGCTTTCTTT. The encoded protein is CASSLYPGQWNTEAFF.

The chain is built from TRBV9 and TRBJ2-5, with D maybe TRBD1 (6 bases). CDR3 length equals 14 residues. Germline lookup yields CDR1 SGDLS and CDR2 YYNGEE. V dropped 3 bases and J dropped 2 bases, with 11 bases sitting between them. CDR3 sequence reads: CASSAGQLQETQYF. CDR3 bases: TGTGCCAGCAGCGCCGGACAGTTACAAGAGACCCAGTACTTC.

The chain links TRBV29-1 to TRBJ2-7; 7 positions match TRBD1. Germline CDR1 reads SQVTM; CDR2 reads ANQGSEA. V lost 4 bases, J lost 0 bases, and 9 bases stayed unmatched. The CDR3 runs to 15 residues. The DNA for the CDR3 is TGCAGCGTTGGGGACAGAAAAAGCCTCTCCTACGAGCAGTACTTC. Protein product: CSVGDRKSLSYEQYF.

This clone was picked up a small number of times. The V and J genes are TRBV23-1 and TRBJ1-3, with 9 bases aligning to TRBD1. TRBV23-1 is marked as an open reading frame, function uncertain. This CDR3 spans 17 amino acids. The junction had 11 bases not matched to a gene; V was cut back by 3 bases and J by 5 bases. This CDR3 reads CASSQSHRGQSRNTIYF. CDR3 in DNA: TGCGCCAGCAGTCAGTCCCACAGGGGGCAGAGTCGAAACACCATATATTTT.

The chain has TRBV18 and TRBJ1-5; 8 bases are a match to TRBD1. The germline gives CDR1 KGHSH, CDR2 LQKENI. With 3 bases clipped from V and 3 bases from J, the junction kept 4 bases outside the gene matches. The CDR3 covers 15 residues. CDR3: CASSPQTGANQPQHF. In DNA form, the CDR3 reads TGTGCCAGCTCACCCCAGACAGGGGCCAATCAGCCCCAGCATTTT.

The V and J genes are TRBV5-1 and TRBJ2-2; D remains unclear. This CDR3 has 13 residues. The germline gives CDR1 SGHRS, CDR2 YFSETQ. Trimming took 4 bases from V and 6 from J, leaving 10 bases between them. The CDR3 loop reads CASSPNGSGELFF. Here the CDR3 DNA reads TGCGCCAGCAGCCCTAACGGGTCCGGGGAGCTGTTTTTT.

This chain joins TRBV30 and TRBJ2-3, with D unclear. Germline values: CDR1 GTSNPN, CDR2 SVGIG (reference sequence). This CDR3 comprises 14 residues. With 4 bases removed from V and 2 bases from J, the gap between germline ends came to 13 bases. In DNA form, the CDR3 reads TGTGCCTGGACCCGGAACAGTAACACAGATACGCAGTATTTT. This encodes CAWTRNSNTDTQYF.

The chain uses TRBV28 and TRBJ1-2; D call uncertain. There are 12 residues in the CDR3. The ends were cut back, 1 base at V and 4 bases at J, with 4 bases in the middle. Germline CDR1 reads MDHEN; CDR2 reads SYDVKM. The CDR3 reads CASSLYTYGYTF. The CDR3 DNA reads TGTGCCAGCAGTTTATACACCTATGGCTACACCTTC.

This clone was detected a few times. The chain employs TRBV27 and TRBJ2-5; D unclear. This CDR3 has 12 amino acids. The germline V gene has CDR1 MNHEY and CDR2 SMNVEV (reference sequence). V lost 6 bases and J lost 1, with 6 bases in between. CDR3 DNA sequence: TGTGCCAGCAGGGATGTCCAAGAGACCCAGTACTTC. Translation gives CASRDVQETQYF.

The rearrangement joins TRBV30 to TRBJ1-1; the D gene is possibly TRBD1 (5 bases). Trimming cost V 0 bases and J 3 bases, with 20 bases left between them. Germline CDR1 reads GTSNPN; CDR2 reads SVGIG (reference sequence). The CDR3 has 17 amino acids. CDR3 DNA sequence: TGTGCCTGGAGTGTAAACCCGCAGGGCCGGAGGGACACTGAAGCTTTCTTT. Its translation: CAWSVNPQGRRDTEAFF.

There are a few counts of this clone. The chain employs TRBV7-9 and TRBJ2-3; D unclear. This CDR3 is built from 11 residues. The V end was cut by 0 bases, the J end by 8 bases, with 3 bases between. The germline V gene encodes CDR1 SEHNR and CDR2 FQNEAQ (reference sequence). The DNA of the CDR3 is TGTGCCAGCAGCTTAGCGATTACGCAGTATTTT. It yields the protein CASSLAITQYF.

This sequence joins TRBV19 and TRBJ2-3; D gene uncertain. Germline V gives CDR1 LNHDA, CDR2 SQIVND (reference sequence). V dropped 6 bases and J dropped 0 bases, with 13 bases sitting between them. The CDR3 runs 15 residues. As DNA, the CDR3 is TGTGCCAGTAGACTGACATCCGCTAGCACAGATACGCAGTATTTT. This translates into CASRLTSASTDTQYF.

This chain joins TRBV6-5 and TRBJ2-2; D gene uncertain. The CDR3 extends over 15 amino acids. Trimming took off 0 bases at V and 6 bases at J, with 11 bases between the two ends. Germline V gene data show CDR1 as MNHEY and CDR2 as SVGAGI. CDR3 sequence (DNA): TGTGCCAGCAGTTACTCGATTCTCCTCGCCGGGGAGCTGTTTTTT. This encodes CASSYSILLAGELFF.

The genes are TRBV30 and TRBJ1-2; possibly TRBD1 for D (6 bases). Germline-derived CDR1 and CDR2 are GTSNPN and SVGIG (reference sequence). V dropped 4 bases and J dropped 6 bases, with 15 bases sitting between them. The CDR3 is 13 residues long. CDR3 coding DNA: TGTGCCTGGACGCGGGGGCGCCGGGATGGCTACACCTTC. Its translation: CAWTRGRRDGYTF.

The genes are TRBV18 and TRBJ1-1; no clear D. From germline, CDR1 is KGHSH and CDR2 LQKENI. The CDR3 covers 14 residues. With 1 base removed from V and 0 bases from J, the gap between germline ends came to 6 bases. The CDR3 sequence is CASSPQEVNTEAFF. CDR3 in DNA: TGTGCCAGCTCACCACAAGAGGTGAACACTGAAGCTTTCTTT. Full variable domain (rest looked up from reference TRBV18 and TRBJ1-1): NAGVMQNPRHLVRRRGQEARLRCSPMKGHSHVYWYRQLPEEGLKFMVYLQKENIIDESGMPKERFSAEFPKEGPSILRIQQVVRGDSAAYFCASSPQEVNTEAFFGQGTRLTVV.

This chain connects TRBV7-2 to TRBJ2-7; the D is unclear. Between the trimmed V and J ends, which lost 5 bases and 2 bases, there was a span of 16 bases. Per germline, CDR1 SGHTA and CDR2 FQGNSA. This CDR3 has 15 residues. CDR3 in amino acids: CASSTSVALTYEQYF. CDR3 DNA sequence: TGTGCCAGCAGCACTTCGGTAGCACTCACCTACGAGCAGTACTTC. Based on the CDR3 plus reference TRBV7-2 and TRBJ2-7, the full variable domain is GAGVSQSPSNKVTEKGKDVELRCDPISGHTALYWYRQSLGQGLEFLIYFQGNSAPDKSGLPSDRFSAERTGGSVSTLTIQRTQQEDSAVYLCASSTSVALTYEQYFGPGTRLTVT.

This clone was seen more than once but under ten times. The V call is TRBV7-2, the J call TRBJ2-4; the D is unclear. The V and J ends lost 3 bases and 0 bases respectively, with 12 bases between them. Germline CDR1 is SGHTA and CDR2 is FQGNSA. The length of the CDR3 is 16 residues. The CDR3 loop reads CASSLEGGLAKNIQYF. As DNA, the CDR3 is TGTGCCAGCAGCTTGGAAGGTGGGCTAGCCAAAAACATTCAGTACTTC.

The chain recombines TRBV25-1 with TRBJ1-6, with D possibly TRBD1 on 6 matching bases. Germline V gene sequence: CDR1 MGHDK, CDR2 SYGVNS. The V gene lost 8 bases and the J gene lost 10 bases, with 15 bases spanning the gap. This CDR3 has 13 residues. In DNA form, the CDR3 reads TGTGCCAGCCACAAGGGACAAGGCTCACCCCTCCACTTT. Protein sequence: CASHKGQGSPLHF.

The gene calls are TRBV7-3 and TRBJ1-6; 10 bases agree with TRBD1. This CDR3 comprises 18 residues. CDR1 is SGHTA and CDR2 is FQGTGA in the germline V gene. V gave up 2 bases and J gave up 7 bases; unmatched junction bases: 11. The CDR3 nucleotides are TGTGCCAGCAGCTTACGCCTTCCGGGACAGGGGAAAAATTCACCCCTCCACTTT. As protein: CASSLRLPGQGKNSPLHF.

The chain recombines TRBV6-5 with TRBJ2-7; D not certain. Germline CDR1 MNHEY, CDR2 SVGAGI. V was clipped by 0 bases and J by 2 bases, with 11 bases between them. The CDR3 covers 15 residues. The CDR3 coding sequence is TGTGCCAGCAGTTACTCGTTTACAGCGACCTACGAGCAGTACTTC. Amino acid sequence: CASSYSFTATYEQYF.

This clone was seen a single time. This sequence joins TRBV7-2 and TRBJ2-5; 14 bases are a match to TRBD2. The V segment lost 3 bases and the J segment 2 bases; nucleotides outside the gene matches: 2. Germline V lookup: CDR1 SGHTA, CDR2 FQGNSA. The length of the CDR3 is 16 residues. CDR3 amino acids: CASSFRLAGGQETQYF. The CDR3 bases are TGTGCCAGCAGCTTCCGACTAGCGGGGGGGCAAGAGACCCAGTACTTC. Full variable domain (missing parts from reference TRBV7-2 and TRBJ2-5): GAGVSQSPSNKVTEKGKDVELRCDPISGHTALYWYRQSLGQGLEFLIYFQGNSAPDKSGLPSDRFSAERTGGSVSTLTIQRTQQEDSAVYLCASSFRLAGGQETQYFGPGTRLLVL.

The rearrangement links TRBV2 to TRBJ1-6, with no clear D. The length of the CDR3 is 14 residues. In germline, CDR1 is SNHLY, CDR2 FYNNEI. Trimming took 4 bases from V and 7 from J, leaving 11 bases between them. The CDR3 here is CASSAEGKNSPLHF. The CDR3 DNA sequence: TGTGCCAGCAGTGCTGAGGGTAAGAATTCACCCCTCCACTTT.